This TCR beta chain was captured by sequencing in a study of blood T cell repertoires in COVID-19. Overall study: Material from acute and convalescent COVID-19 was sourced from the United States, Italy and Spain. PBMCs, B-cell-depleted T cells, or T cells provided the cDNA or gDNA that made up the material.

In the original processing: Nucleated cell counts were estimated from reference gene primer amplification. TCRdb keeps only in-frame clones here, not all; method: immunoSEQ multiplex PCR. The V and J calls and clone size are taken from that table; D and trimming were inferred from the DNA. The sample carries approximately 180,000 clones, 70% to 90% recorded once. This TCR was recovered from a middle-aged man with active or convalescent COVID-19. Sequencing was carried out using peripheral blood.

CDR3 sequence reads: CASSLASWTGGETQYF. In DNA form, the CDR3 reads TGTGCCAGCAGCTTGGCGAGCTGGACAGGAGGAGAGACCCAGTACTTC. The V and J genes are TRBV11-2 and TRBJ2-5; 7 bases are shared with TRBD1. The CDR3 spans 16 residues. Germline CDR1 reads SGHAT; CDR2 reads FQNNGV. The junction had 11 bases not matched to a gene; V was cut back by 3 bases and J by 4 bases.